The 14 T cell receptor beta chains below all came from one sample that was sequenced in a study of preoperative IRX-2 immunotherapy in early breast cancer. Profiling relied on immunoSEQ multiplex PCR, and the TCRdb table lists in-frame clones only, not all of them. The sample records 20,000 to 30,000 clones, 95% being singletons. Treatment reported: preoperative locoregional IRX-2 cytokine immunotherapy. Sample: tumor tissue, taken after IRX-2 immunotherapy. The receptor set was obtained from a human donor with breast cancer.

The gene calls are TRBV14 and TRBJ2-7; D may be TRBD2 (6 bases). Trimming cost V 4 bases and J 5 bases, with 21 bases left between them. CDR3 length: 16 residues. Germline lookup yields CDR1 SGHDN and CDR2 FVKESK. In DNA, the CDR3 is TGTGCCAGCAGCCTAAGGGTCGAGACTAGAAGCCACGAGCAGTACTTC. Its protein product is CASSLRVETRSHEQYF.

The rearrangement joins TRBV7-3 to TRBJ1-6; TRBD1 matches 7 bases. The CDR3 totals 13 residues. V lost 4 bases, J lost 7 bases, and 1 base stayed unmatched. Germline lookup yields CDR1 SGHTA and CDR2 FQGTGA. Here the CDR3 reads CASSYRGNSPLHF. As DNA, the CDR3 is TGTGCCAGCAGCTACAGGGGAAATTCACCCCTCCACTTT. Full variable domain (remainder filled in from reference TRBV7-3 and TRBJ1-6): GAGVSQTPSNKVTEKGKYVELRCDPISGHTALYWYRQSLGQGPEFLIYFQGTGAADDSGLPNDRFFAVRPEGSVSTLKIQRTERGDSAVYLCASSYRGNSPLHFGNGTRLTVT.

This chain's CDR3 is CASSLYGGGTDHGYTF. The DNA of the CDR3 is TGTGCCAGCAGCTTATACGGCGGGGGGACAGACCATGGCTACACCTTC. The chain uses TRBV7-2 and TRBJ1-2; 7 bases fit TRBD1. Germline lookup yields CDR1 SGHTA and CDR2 FQGNSA. The CDR3 runs 16 residues. Germline trimming cut 2 bases from V and 6 bases from J; bases unmatched to any gene: 12.

This clone was recorded once. The gene calls are TRBV5-6 and TRBJ1-2; D unclear. The V gene lost 0 bases and the J gene lost 4 bases, with 4 bases spanning the gap. Germline V CDR1 and CDR2: SGHDT, YYEEEE. The CDR3 totals 12 residues. The CDR3 is CASSLDSYGYTF. Written as DNA, the CDR3 is TGTGCCAGCAGCTTGGACAGCTATGGCTACACCTTC.

The gene calls are TRBV6-6 and TRBJ2-5, with D unresolved. The length of the CDR3 is 12 residues. The germline gives CDR1 MNHNY, CDR2 SVGAGI (reference sequence). V was clipped by 6 bases and J by 1 base, with 6 bases between them. The CDR3 loop reads CASRRRQETQYF. Written as DNA, the CDR3 is TGTGCCAGCAGGCGGCGCCAAGAGACCCAGTACTTC.

The chain has TRBV29-1 and TRBJ2-1, with a tentative D call TRBD2 (6 bases). CDR3 length: 11 residues. V was cut by 7 bases and J by 3 bases, with 7 bases left in between. Germline CDR1 is SQVTM and CDR2 is ANQGSEA. This chain's CDR3 is CSGGIYNEQFF. CDR3 DNA sequence: TGCAGCGGCGGGATCTACAATGAGCAGTTCTTC.

The table lists this clone with a count of one. The chain is built from TRBV14 and TRBJ2-7, with D perhaps matching TRBD2 (5 bases). The V and J ends lost 3 bases and 0 bases respectively, with 6 bases between them. Per the germline V gene, CDR1 is SGHDN and CDR2 is FVKESK. The CDR3 covers 13 residues. The CDR3 loop is CASSHRDSYEQYF. The CDR3 DNA follows: TGTGCCAGCAGCCACCGGGACTCCTACGAGCAGTACTTC. The full variable domain, in which reference TRBV14 and TRBJ2-7 provide the parts outside the CDR3, is EAGVTQFPSHSVIEKGQTVTLRCDPISGHDNLYWYRRVMGKEIKFLLHFVKESKQDESGMPNNRFLAERTGGTYSTLKVQPAELEDSGVYFCASSHRDSYEQYFGPGTRLTVT.

The sample holds one count of this clone. The CDR3 coding sequence is TGTGCCAGCAGTGAACTAGCGGGAGGTTTCACAGATACGCAGTATTTT. Protein product: CASSELAGGFTDTQYF. This chain connects TRBV6-1 to TRBJ2-3; 11 positions match TRBD2. CDR1 is MNHNS, CDR2 SASEGT, per germline. The CDR3 runs 16 residues. V was pared by 2 bases and J by 2 bases, with 3 bases of the junction left unmatched.

The V gene is TRBV28, the J gene TRBJ2-3, with 10 bases that match TRBD1. The germline CDR1 and CDR2 sequences are MDHEN and SYDVKM. V was clipped by 5 bases and J by 7 bases; unmatched bases: 9. The CDR3 contains 15 residues. CDR3 in DNA: TGTGCCAGCAGTGCACCGGGACAGGGGACTTATACGCAGTATTTT. The encoded protein is CASSAPGQGTYTQYF.

The rearrangement uses TRBV30 and TRBJ1-3; D is undetermined. The CDR3 contains 13 residues. The germline gives CDR1 GTSNPN, CDR2 SVGIG (reference sequence). V lost 0 bases and J 0 bases, leaving 3 bases between the germline ends. CDR3 amino acids: CAWSVSSGNTIYF. The CDR3 nucleotides are TGTGCCTGGAGTGTCAGCTCTGGAAACACCATATATTTT.

The chain uses TRBV7-3 and TRBJ1-1; no definite D call. V was trimmed by 3 bases and J by 3 bases, leaving 8 bases between them. CDR1 is SGHTA, CDR2 FQGTGA, per germline. The CDR3 has 13 residues. The chain's CDR3 is CASSFWRDTEAFF. CDR3 nucleotides: TGTGCCAGCAGCTTTTGGAGGGACACTGAAGCTTTCTTT. The whole variable domain, filled in from reference TRBV7-3 and TRBJ1-1, reads GAGVSQTPSNKVTEKGKYVELRCDPISGHTALYWYRQSLGQGPEFLIYFQGTGAADDSGLPNDRFFAVRPEGSVSTLKIQRTERGDSAVYLCASSFWRDTEAFFGQGTRLTVV.

The V call is TRBV7-6, the J call TRBJ1-1; D remains ambiguous. CDR1 is SGHVS, CDR2 FNYEAQ, per germline. V lost 1 base, J lost 5 bases, and 8 bases lay in between. The CDR3 consists of 13 residues. The CDR3 here is CASSLGQLTEAFF. The CDR3 DNA follows: TGTGCCAGCAGCTTAGGGCAGCTAACTGAAGCTTTCTTT.

CDR3 sequence reads: CASSTSGGLPLATQYF. The CDR3 DNA sequence: TGTGCCAGCAGCACAAGCGGGGGGCTGCCTTTGGCTACGCAGTATTTT. The chain is built from TRBV11-3 and TRBJ2-3; TRBD2 matches at 9 bases. The germline V gene has CDR1 SGHNT and CDR2 YENEEA. The CDR3 sequence is 16 residues long. The V gene end was trimmed by 5 bases and the J gene end by 8 bases; junction bases not matched to a gene: 14.

The rearrangement joins TRBV19 to TRBJ2-7; D is perhaps TRBD1 or TRBD2 (6 bases each). Germline CDR1 LNHDA, CDR2 SQIVND (reference sequence). Trimming took off 6 bases at V and 7 bases at J, with 10 bases between the two ends. The CDR3 covers 11 residues. The CDR3 DNA reads TGTGCCAGTAGAGGAGGGGGGGAGCAGTACTTC. Translated, it gives CASRGGGEQYF.